The sequence of this T cell receptor beta chain was determined in a study of shared clonotypes between healthy human individuals. TCRdb's table, derived via immunoSEQ multiplex PCR, lists solely in-frame clones and lacks some. The table has about 1,800,000 clones, over 85% seen once. Naive CD8 cells lacked CD45RO and underwent positive selection for CCR7, leaving out terminally differentiated effector memory CD45RA+ cells. The CDR3 has 20 amino acids. Germline CDR1 is SNHLY and CDR2 is FYNNEI. V shed 6 bases and J shed 0 bases, with 28 bases lying between them. This receptor was taken from a man younger than 35 in good health. The sample was naive CD8+ T cells sorted from blood. The V call is TRBV2, the J call TRBJ2-3, with D perhaps assigned TRBD1 or TRBD2 (6 bases each). The CDR3 loop is CASSDEGGGGSLESTDTQYF. CDR3 nucleotide sequence: TGTGCCAGCAGCGACGAAGGTGGAGGGGGGAGTCTTGAGAGCACAGATACGCAGTATTTT.